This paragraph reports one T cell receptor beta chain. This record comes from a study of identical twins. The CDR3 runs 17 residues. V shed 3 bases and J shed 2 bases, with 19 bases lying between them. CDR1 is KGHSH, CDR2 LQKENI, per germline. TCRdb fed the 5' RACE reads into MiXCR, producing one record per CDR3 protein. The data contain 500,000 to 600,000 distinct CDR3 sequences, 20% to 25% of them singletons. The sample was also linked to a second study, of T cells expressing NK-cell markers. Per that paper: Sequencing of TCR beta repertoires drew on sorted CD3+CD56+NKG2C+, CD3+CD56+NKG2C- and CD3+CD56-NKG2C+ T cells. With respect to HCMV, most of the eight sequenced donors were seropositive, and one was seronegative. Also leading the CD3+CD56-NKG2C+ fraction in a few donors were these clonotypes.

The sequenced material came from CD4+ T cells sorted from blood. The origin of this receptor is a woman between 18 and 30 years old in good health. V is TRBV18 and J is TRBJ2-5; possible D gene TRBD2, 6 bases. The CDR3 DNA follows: TGTGCCAGCTCACCTTCCGCGGGGAACCATCTTCAAGAGACCCAGTACTTC. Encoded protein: CASSPSAGNHLQETQYF.